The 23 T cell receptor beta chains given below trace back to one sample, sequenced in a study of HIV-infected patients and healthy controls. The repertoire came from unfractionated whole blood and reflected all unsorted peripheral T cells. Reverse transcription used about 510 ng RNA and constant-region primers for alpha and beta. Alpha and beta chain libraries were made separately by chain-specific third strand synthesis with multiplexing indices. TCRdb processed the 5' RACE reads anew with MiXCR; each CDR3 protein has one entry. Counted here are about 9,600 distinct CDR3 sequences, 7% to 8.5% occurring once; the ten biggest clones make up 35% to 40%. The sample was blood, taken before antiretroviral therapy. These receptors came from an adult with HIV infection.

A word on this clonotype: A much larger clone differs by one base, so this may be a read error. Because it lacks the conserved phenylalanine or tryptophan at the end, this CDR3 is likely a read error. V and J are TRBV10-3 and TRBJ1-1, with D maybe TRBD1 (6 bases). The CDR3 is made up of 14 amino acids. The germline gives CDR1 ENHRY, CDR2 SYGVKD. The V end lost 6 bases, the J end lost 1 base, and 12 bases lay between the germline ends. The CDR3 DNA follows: TGTGCCATCAGCCTACAGGGTGGGAACACTGAAGCTTTCTCT. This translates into CAISLQGGNTEAFS.

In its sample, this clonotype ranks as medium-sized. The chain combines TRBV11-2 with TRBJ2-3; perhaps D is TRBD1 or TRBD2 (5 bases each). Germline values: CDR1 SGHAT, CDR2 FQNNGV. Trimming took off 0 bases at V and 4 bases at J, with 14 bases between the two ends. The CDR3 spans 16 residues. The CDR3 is CASSLDQRGYSDTQYF. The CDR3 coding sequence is TGTGCCAGCAGCTTAGATCAACGGGGCTATTCAGATACGCAGTATTTT.

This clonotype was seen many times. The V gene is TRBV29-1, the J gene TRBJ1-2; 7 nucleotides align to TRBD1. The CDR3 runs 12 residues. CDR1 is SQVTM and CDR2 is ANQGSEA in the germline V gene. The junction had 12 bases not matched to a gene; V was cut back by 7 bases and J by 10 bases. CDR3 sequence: CSAKKGTAPYTF. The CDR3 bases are TGCAGCGCCAAGAAAGGGACAGCCCCCTACACCTTC. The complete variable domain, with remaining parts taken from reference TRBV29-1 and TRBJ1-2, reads SAVISQKPSRDICQRGTSLTIQCQVDSQVTMMFWYRQQPGQSLTLIATANQGSEATYESGFVIDKFPISRPNLTFSTLTVSNMSPEDSSIYLCSAKKGTAPYTFGSGTRLTVV.

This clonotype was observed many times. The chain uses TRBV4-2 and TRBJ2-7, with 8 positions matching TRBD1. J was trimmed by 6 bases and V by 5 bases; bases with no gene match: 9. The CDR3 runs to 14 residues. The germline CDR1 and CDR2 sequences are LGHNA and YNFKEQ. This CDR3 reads CASSEQGGRSEQYF. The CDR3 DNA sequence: TGTGCCAGCAGCGAACAGGGGGGCCGGAGCGAGCAGTACTTC.

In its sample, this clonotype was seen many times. CDR3 residues: CASSYSSNQPQHF. CDR3 coding DNA: TGTGCCAGCAGTTATAGTAGCAATCAGCCCCAGCATTTT. The chain links TRBV6-5 to TRBJ1-5; D is unclear. There are 13 residues in the CDR3. Trimming shortened V by 3 bases and J by 0 bases, and 3 bases separated the two germline ends. CDR1 and CDR2 (germline): MNHEY, SVGAGI.

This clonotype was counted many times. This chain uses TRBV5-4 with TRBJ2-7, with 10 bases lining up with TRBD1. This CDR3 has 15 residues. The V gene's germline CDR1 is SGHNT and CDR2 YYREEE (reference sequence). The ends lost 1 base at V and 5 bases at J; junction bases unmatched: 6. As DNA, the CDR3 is TGTGCCAGCAGCTTGCTGGGACAGGGGCCCCACGAGCAGTACTTC. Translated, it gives CASSLLGQGPHEQYF.

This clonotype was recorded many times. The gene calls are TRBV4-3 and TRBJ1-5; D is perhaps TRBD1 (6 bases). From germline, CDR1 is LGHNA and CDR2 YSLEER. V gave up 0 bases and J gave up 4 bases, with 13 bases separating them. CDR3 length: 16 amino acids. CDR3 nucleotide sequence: TGCGCCAGCAGCCAAGATCTAGGACAGCCAAATCAGCCCCAGCATTTT. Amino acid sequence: CASSQDLGQPNQPQHF.

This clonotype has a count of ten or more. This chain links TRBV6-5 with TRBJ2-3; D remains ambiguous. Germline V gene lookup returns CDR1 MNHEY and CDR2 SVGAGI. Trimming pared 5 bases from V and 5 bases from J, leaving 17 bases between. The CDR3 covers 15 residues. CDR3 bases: TGTGCCAGCAGTGAGGACGGTTACCTTGGAGATACGCAGTATTTT. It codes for CASSEDGYLGDTQYF.

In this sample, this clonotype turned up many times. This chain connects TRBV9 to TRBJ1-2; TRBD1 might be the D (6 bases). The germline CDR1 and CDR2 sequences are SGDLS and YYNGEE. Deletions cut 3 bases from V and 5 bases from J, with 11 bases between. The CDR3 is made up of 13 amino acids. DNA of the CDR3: TGTGCCAGCAGCGGGACAGATGTATATGGCTACACCTTC. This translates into CASSGTDVYGYTF. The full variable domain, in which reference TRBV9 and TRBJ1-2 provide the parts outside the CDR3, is DSGVTQTPKHLITATGQRVTLRCSPRSGDLSVYWYQQSLDQGLQFLIQYYNGEERAKGNILERFSAQQFPDLHSELNLSSLELGDSALYFCASSGTDVYGYTFGSGTRLTVV.

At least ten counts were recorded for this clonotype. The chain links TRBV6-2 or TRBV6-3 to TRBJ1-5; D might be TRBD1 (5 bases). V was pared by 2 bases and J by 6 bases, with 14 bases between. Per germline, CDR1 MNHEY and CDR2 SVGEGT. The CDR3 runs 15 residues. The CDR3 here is CASSYGIRGGQPQHF. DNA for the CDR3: TGTGCCAGCAGTTACGGGATACGGGGGGGTCAGCCCCAGCATTTT.

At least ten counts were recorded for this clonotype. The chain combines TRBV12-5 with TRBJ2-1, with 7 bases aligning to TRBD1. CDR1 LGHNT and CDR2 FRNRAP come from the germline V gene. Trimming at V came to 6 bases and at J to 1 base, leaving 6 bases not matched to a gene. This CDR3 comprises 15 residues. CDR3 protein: CASGSDRVSYNEQFF. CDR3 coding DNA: TGTGCTAGTGGCTCCGACAGGGTTTCCTACAATGAGCAGTTCTTC.

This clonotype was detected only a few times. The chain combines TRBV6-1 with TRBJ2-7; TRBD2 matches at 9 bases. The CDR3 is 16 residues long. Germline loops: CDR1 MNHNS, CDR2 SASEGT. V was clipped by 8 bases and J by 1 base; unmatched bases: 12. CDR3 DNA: TGTGCCAGCTCACGTGTAGCGGGGGACCTTTCCTACGAGCAGTACTTC. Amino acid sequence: CASSRVAGDLSYEQYF.

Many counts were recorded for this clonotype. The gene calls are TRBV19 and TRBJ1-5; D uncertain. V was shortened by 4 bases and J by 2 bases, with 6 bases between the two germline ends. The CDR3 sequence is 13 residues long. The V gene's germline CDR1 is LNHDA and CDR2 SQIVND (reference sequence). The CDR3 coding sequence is TGTGCCAGTAGTACCCAGCGCAATCAGCCCCAGCATTTT. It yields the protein CASSTQRNQPQHF.

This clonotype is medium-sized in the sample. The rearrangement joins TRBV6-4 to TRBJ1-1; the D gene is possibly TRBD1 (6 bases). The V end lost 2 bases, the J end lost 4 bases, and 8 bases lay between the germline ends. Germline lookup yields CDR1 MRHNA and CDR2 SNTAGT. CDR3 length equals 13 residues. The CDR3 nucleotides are TGTGCCAGCAGTGACAGGGGGGGCACTGAAGCTTTCTTT. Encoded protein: CASSDRGGTEAFF.

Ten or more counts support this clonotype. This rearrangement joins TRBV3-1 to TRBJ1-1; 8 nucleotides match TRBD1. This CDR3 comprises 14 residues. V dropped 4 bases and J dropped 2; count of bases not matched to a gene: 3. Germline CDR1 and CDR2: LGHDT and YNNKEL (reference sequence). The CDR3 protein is CASSRGQGNTEAFF. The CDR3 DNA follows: TGTGCCAGCAGCCGCGGACAGGGCAACACTGAAGCTTTCTTT.

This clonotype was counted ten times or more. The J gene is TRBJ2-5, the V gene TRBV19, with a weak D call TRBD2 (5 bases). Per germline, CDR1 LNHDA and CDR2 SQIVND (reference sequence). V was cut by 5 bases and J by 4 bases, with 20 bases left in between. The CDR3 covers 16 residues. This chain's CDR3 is CASSLLIGLGGETQYF. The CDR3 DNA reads TGTGCCAGTAGTCTCCTAATCGGACTCGGAGGAGAGACCCAGTACTTC.

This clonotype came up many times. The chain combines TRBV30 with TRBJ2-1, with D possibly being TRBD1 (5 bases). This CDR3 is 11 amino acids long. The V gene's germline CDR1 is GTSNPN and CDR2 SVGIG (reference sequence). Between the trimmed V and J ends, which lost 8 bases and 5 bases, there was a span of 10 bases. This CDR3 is CARDRNNEQFF. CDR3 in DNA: TGTGCCAGAGACAGAAACAATGAGCAGTTCTTC.

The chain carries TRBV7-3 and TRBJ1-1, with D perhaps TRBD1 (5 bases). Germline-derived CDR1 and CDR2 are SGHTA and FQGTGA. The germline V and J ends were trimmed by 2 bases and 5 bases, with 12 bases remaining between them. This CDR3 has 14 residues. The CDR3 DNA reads TGTGCCAGCAGCTTAGTCGGGGGTTTGACTGAAGCTTTCTTT. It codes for CASSLVGGLTEAFF.

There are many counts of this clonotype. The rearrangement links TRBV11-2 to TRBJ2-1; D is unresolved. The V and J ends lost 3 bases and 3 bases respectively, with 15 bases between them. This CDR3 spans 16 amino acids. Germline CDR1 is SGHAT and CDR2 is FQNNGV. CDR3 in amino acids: CASSLKNYQGYNEQFF. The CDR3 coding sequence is TGTGCCAGCAGCTTGAAGAACTACCAAGGCTACAATGAGCAGTTCTTC. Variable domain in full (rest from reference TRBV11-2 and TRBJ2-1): EAGVAQSPRYKIIEKRQSVAFWCNPISGHATLYWYQQILGQGPKLLIQFQNNGVVDDSQLPKDRFSAERLKGVDSTLKIQPAKLEDSAVYLCASSLKNYQGYNEQFFGPGTRLTVL.

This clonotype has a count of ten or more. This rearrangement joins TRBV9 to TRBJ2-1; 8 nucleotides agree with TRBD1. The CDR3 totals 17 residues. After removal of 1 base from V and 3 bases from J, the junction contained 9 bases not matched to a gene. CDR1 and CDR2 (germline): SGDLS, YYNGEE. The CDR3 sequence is CASSVSQAGGVYNEQFF. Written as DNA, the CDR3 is TGTGCCAGCAGCGTAAGCCAGGCAGGGGGCGTCTACAATGAGCAGTTCTTC. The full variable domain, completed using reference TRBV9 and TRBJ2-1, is DSGVTQTPKHLITATGQRVTLRCSPRSGDLSVYWYQQSLDQGLQFLIQYYNGEERAKGNILERFSAQQFPDLHSELNLSSLELGDSALYFCASSVSQAGGVYNEQFFGPGTRLTVL.

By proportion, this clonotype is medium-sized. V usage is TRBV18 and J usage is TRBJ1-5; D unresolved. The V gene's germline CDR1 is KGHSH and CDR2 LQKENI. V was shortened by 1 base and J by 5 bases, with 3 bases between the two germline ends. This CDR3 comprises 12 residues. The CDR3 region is CASSPLDQPQHF. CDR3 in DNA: TGTGCCAGCTCACCACTAGATCAGCCCCAGCATTTT.

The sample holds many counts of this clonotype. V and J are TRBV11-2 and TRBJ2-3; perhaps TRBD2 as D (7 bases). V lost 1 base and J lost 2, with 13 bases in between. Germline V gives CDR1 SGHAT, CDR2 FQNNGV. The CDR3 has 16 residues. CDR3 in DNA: TGTGCCAGCAGCTTAGGTACCGGGGGGCCCACAGATACGCAGTATTTT. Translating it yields CASSLGTGGPTDTQYF.

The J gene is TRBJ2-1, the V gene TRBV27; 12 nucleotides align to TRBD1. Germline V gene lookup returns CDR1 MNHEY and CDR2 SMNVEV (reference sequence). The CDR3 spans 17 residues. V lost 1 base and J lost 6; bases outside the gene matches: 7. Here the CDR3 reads CASSLLLGQGASNEQFF. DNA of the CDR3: TGTGCCAGCAGTTTATTATTGGGACAGGGGGCTTCCAATGAGCAGTTCTTC.